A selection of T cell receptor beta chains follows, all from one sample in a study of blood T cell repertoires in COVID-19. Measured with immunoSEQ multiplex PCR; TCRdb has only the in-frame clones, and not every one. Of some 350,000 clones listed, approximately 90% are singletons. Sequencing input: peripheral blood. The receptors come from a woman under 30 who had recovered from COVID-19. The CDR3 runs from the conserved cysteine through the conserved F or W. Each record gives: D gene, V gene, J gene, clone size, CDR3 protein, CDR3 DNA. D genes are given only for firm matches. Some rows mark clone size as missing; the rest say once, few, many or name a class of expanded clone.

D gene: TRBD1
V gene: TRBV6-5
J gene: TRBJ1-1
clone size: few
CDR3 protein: CASSYSTGGSTEAFF
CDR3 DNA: TGTGCCAGCAGTTACTCCACAGGGGGAAGCACTGAAGCTTTCTTT

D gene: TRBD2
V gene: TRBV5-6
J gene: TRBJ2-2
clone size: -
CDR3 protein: CASSSTSVNTGELFF
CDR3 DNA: TGTGCCAGCAGCTCGACTAGCGTGAACACCGGGGAGCTGTTTTTT

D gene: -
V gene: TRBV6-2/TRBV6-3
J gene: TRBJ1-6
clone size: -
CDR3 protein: CASSYSLGTLSSYNSPLHF
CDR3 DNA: TGTGCCAGCAGTTACTCCCTCGGGACTTTGAGCTCCTATAATTCACCCCTCCACTTT

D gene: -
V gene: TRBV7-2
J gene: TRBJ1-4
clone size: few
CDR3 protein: CASSLGQGGNEKLFF
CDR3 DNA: TGTGCCAGCAGCCTGGGGCAGGGAGGAAATGAAAAACTGTTTTTT

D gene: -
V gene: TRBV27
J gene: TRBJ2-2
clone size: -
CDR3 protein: CASREGFNTVGELFF
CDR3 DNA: TGTGCCAGCAGGGAGGGCTTCAACACCGTGGGGGAGCTGTTTTTT

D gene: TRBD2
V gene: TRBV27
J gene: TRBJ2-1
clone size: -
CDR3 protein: CASSLSLASGRNEQFF
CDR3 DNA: TGTGCCAGCAGTTTATCGCTAGCTAGCGGTCGCAATGAGCAGTTCTTC

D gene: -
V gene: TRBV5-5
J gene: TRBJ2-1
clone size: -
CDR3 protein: CASSPEPAWGDEQFF
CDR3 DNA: TGTGCCAGCAGCCCAGAACCGGCCTGGGGGGATGAGCAGTTCTTC

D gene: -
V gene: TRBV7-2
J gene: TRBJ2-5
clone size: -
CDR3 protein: CASSSPRQPQETQYF
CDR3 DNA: TGTGCCAGCAGCTCGCCAAGACAGCCACAAGAGACCCAGTACTTC

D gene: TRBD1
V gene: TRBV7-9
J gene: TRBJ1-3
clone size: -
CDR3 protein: CASSIGQGAGGNTIYF
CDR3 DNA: TGTGCCAGCAGCATAGGACAGGGGGCTGGAGGAAACACCATATATTTT

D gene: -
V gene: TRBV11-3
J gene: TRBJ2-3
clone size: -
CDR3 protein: CASSLDGRATDTQYF
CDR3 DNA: TGTGCCAGCAGCTTAGATGGCAGGGCCACAGATACGCAGTATTTT

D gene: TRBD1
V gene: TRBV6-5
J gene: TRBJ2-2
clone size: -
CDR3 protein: CASSYFGTGGTGELFF
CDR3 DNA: TGTGCCAGCAGTTATTTCGGTACAGGGGGGACCGGGGAGCTGTTTTTT

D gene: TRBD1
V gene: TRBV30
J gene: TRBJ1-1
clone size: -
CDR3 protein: CAWRYRGPTEAFF
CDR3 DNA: TGTGCCTGGAGATACAGGGGACCCACTGAAGCTTTCTTT

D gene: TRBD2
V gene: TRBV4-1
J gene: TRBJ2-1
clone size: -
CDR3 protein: CASSPLAGGYNEQFF
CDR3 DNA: TGCGCCAGCAGCCCACTAGCGGGAGGGTACAATGAGCAGTTCTTC

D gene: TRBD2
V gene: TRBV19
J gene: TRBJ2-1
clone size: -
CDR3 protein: CASSIIVLAGDEQFF
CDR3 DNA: TGTGCCAGTAGTATCATAGTTCTGGCGGGGGATGAGCAGTTCTTC

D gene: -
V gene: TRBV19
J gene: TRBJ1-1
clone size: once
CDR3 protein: CASSVRALTVNTEAFF
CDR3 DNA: TGTGCCAGTAGTGTCCGGGCCTTGACAGTGAACACTGAAGCTTTCTTT

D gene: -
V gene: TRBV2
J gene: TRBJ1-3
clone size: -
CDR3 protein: CASSEGGTGNTIYF
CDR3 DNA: TGTGCCAGCAGTGAGGGAGGCACTGGAAACACCATATATTTT

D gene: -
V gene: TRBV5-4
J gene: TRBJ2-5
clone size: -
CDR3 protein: CASKQDLQETQYF
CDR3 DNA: TGTGCCAGCAAACAGGACCTCCAAGAGACCCAGTACTTC

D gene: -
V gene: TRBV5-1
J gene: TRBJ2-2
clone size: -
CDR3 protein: CASSLRTVPQGGTGELFF
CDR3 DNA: TGCGCCAGCAGCTTAAGAACCGTCCCCCAGGGGGGCACCGGGGAGCTGTTTTTT

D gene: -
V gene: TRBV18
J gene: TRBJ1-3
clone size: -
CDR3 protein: CASSPNSIGSGNTIYF
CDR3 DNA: TGTGCCAGCTCACCAAATTCTATCGGCTCTGGAAACACCATATATTTT

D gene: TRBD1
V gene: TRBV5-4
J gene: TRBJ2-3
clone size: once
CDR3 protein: CASRLGQATDTQYF
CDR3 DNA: TGTGCCAGCAGACTCGGACAGGCCACAGATACGCAGTATTTT

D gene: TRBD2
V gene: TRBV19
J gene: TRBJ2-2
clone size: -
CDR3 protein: CASNAAGLAGASGELFF
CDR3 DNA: TGTGCCAGTAACGCGGCGGGACTAGCGGGAGCATCCGGGGAGCTGTTTTTT

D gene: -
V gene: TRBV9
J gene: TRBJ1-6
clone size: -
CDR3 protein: CASSVAGSSYNSPLHF
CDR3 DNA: TGTGCCAGCAGCGTAGCTGGGAGCTCCTATAATTCACCCCTCCACTTT

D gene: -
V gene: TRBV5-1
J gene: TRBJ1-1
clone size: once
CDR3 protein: CASSLVRTGDTEAFF
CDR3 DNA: TGCGCCAGCAGCTTGGTCCGTACGGGGGACACTGAAGCTTTCTTT

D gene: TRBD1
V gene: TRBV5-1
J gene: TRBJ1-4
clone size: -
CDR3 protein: CASSPGTGPNEKLFF
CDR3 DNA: TGCGCCAGCAGCCCCGGGACAGGGCCAAATGAAAAACTGTTTTTT

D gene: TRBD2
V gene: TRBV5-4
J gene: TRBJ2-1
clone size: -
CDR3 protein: CASSLTGLADNEQFF
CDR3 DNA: TGTGCCAGCAGCTTAACAGGACTAGCGGACAATGAGCAGTTCTTC

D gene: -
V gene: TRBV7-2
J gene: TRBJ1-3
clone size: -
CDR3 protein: CASSPGLISSSGNTIYF
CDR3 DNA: TGTGCCAGCAGCCCGGGACTAATCTCTTCCTCTGGAAACACCATATATTTT

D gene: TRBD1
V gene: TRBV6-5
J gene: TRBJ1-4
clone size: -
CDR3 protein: CASSYAGTDNEKLFF
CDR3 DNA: TGTGCCAGCAGTTACGCCGGGACAGACAATGAAAAACTGTTTTTT

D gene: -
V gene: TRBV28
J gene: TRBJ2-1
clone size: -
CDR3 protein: CASSFGGLSYNEQFF
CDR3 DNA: TGTGCCAGCAGTTTCGGGGGATTGAGCTACAATGAGCAGTTCTTC

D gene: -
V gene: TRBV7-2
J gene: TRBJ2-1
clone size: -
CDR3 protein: CASSPSWNEQFF
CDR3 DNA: TGTGCCAGCAGCCCCAGTTGGAATGAGCAGTTCTTC